This TCR beta chain came from a study of vaccination and CD4 T cells after COVID-19. On the study more broadly: Sampling post-COVID took place a median around 99 days after diagnosis (range 35 to 161).

As for this clonotype: Its antigen is currently unknown.

The treatment was: roughly 10-day PBMC culture with coronavirus spike peptide pools or control peptides (ViraFEST assay). The ViraFEST method relied on peptide pools to expand antigen-specific T cells, followed by TCR sequencing. Recorded positive PCR dates fall between March and December 2020, preceding US Alpha, Beta and Delta variants. The V gene's germline CDR1 is DFQATT and CDR2 SNEGSKA (reference sequence). The V and J ends lost 6 bases and 2 bases respectively, with 17 bases between them. This CDR3 spans 14 amino acids. At the Johns Hopkins FTIC core, DNA taken from cultured CD4+ T cells was sequenced by way of the Oncomine TCR Beta short-read assay. From cultured CD4+ T cells, genomic DNA was extracted. Via MiXCR, TCRdb re-called the PCR reads, giving one row per CDR3 protein. Of more than 10,000 distinct CDR3 sequences listed, roughly 45% were seen once; the top ten hold around 7.8%.

The material sequenced was CD4+ T cells from blood, cultured in vitro, taken after SARS-CoV-2 vaccination. This clonotype was obtained from a human donor who had recovered from COVID-19. The V gene is TRBV20-1, the J gene TRBJ2-7, with D perhaps matching TRBD1 or TRBD2 (5 bases each). CDR3 protein: CSAKRGRGPYEQYF. Here the CDR3 DNA reads TGCAGTGCAAAGAGGGGTCGGGGCCCCTACGAGCAGTACTTC.